A single sample gave rise to the 22 T cell receptor beta chains below, sequenced in a study of blood T cell repertoires in COVID-19. Profiling relied on immunoSEQ multiplex PCR, and the TCRdb table lists in-frame clones only, not all of them. The sample contains under 150,000 clones, around 63% of which appear only once. The specimen sequenced was peripheral blood. All receptors come from a woman in her seventies with acute or convalescent COVID-19.

About this clone: The same CDR3 arises from other DNA sequences in this sample as well. The chain joins TRBV27 to TRBJ1-3, with unresolved D. V lost 6 bases and J 0 bases, leaving 6 bases between the germline ends. CDR3 length: 13 amino acids. Per the germline V gene, CDR1 is MNHEY and CDR2 is SMNVEV (reference sequence). The CDR3 protein is CASRSLSGNTIYF. CDR3 in DNA: TGTGCCAGCAGGAGCCTCTCTGGAAACACCATATATTTT.

The chain carries TRBV7-9 and TRBJ2-1; TRBD1 agrees at 7 bases. The length of the CDR3 is 13 residues. Losses at the gene ends were 5 bases for V and 10 bases for J; bases not matched to a gene: 8. The germline V gene has CDR1 SEHNR and CDR2 FQNEAQ (reference sequence). CDR3 sequence (DNA): TGTGCCAGCAGCCCGACAGGGAGTGGGGAGCAGTTCTTC. Protein: CASSPTGSGEQFF.

CDR3 sequence reads: CASSRGQLHNEQFF. The DNA of the CDR3 is TGTGCCAGCAGCCGGGGACAGCTTCACAATGAGCAGTTCTTC. V is TRBV6-2 or TRBV6-3 and J is TRBJ2-1, with 7 bases lining up with TRBD1. Trimming took 6 bases from V and 5 from J; bases not matched to a gene: 7. The germline gives CDR1 MNHEY, CDR2 SVGEGT. This CDR3 has 14 residues.

The chain combines TRBV21-1 with TRBJ2-7; the D call TRBD1 from the table was never checked on the DNA. TRBV21-1 represents a pseudogene. The CDR3 spans 17 residues. The CDR3 DNA is TGTGCCAGCAGCAAAGCGCAAACAGGGCAAGGGCCCTACGAGCAGTACTTC. This gives the protein CASSKAQTGQGPYEQYF.

The chain is built from TRBV2 and TRBJ2-5, with 11 bases aligning to TRBD1. J was trimmed by 5 bases and V by 4 bases; bases with no gene match: 6. Looked up from germline, CDR1 is SNHLY and CDR2 is FYNNEI. This CDR3 region has 15 residues. CDR3 in amino acids: CASSVDRGRRETQYF. In DNA form, the CDR3 reads TGTGCCAGCAGTGTGGACAGGGGGCGGAGGGAGACCCAGTACTTC.

The chain is built from TRBV6-6 and TRBJ2-5; 10 positions match TRBD2. The J segment lost 5 bases and the V segment lost 4 bases, leaving 7 bases of the junction unmatched. This CDR3 spans 15 amino acids. Germline V lookup: CDR1 MNHNY, CDR2 SVGAGI (reference sequence). The CDR3 DNA reads TGTGCCAGCAGTTTTACGGGACTAGCGTCGGAGACCCAGTACTTC. It encodes CASSFTGLASETQYF.

Only a few counts were recorded for this clone. V is TRBV10-3 and J is TRBJ2-5; the match to TRBD1 covers 8 bases. The V and J ends lost 3 bases and 5 bases, in that order; junction bases with no gene match: 8. The CDR3 extends over 15 amino acids. Germline-derived CDR1 and CDR2 are ENHRY and SYGVKD. DNA of the CDR3: TGTGCCATCAGTGAAGGGAAGACAGGGGACGAGACCCAGTACTTC. As protein: CAISEGKTGDETQYF.

The chain has TRBV10-2 and TRBJ2-7, with 10 bases aligning to TRBD2. Germline V gives CDR1 WSHSY, CDR2 SAAADI. The CDR3 has 12 amino acids. V lost 8 bases and J lost 9; bases outside the gene matches: 7. The chain's CDR3 is CASASGSHTQYF. In DNA form, the CDR3 reads TGCGCCAGCGCTAGCGGGAGCCACACGCAGTACTTC.

The J gene is TRBJ2-3, the V gene TRBV24-1, with 11 nucleotides matching TRBD2. The germline V gene encodes CDR1 KGHDR and CDR2 SFDVKD. CDR3 size: 16 residues. Trimming removed 4 bases from V and 2 bases from J; junction bases left unmatched: 4. CDR3 in DNA: TGTGCCACCAGTGACACGACTAGCGGGAACACAGATACGCAGTATTTT. Translating gives CATSDTTSGNTDTQYF.

This clone was seen a few times. This chain uses TRBV11-1 with TRBJ1-1; maybe TRBD1 (5 bases). Germline values: CDR1 SGHAT, CDR2 FQDESV (reference sequence). V was pared by 1 base and J by 1 base, with 10 bases between. This CDR3 has 15 residues. CDR3 sequence reads: CASSLVTGGNTEAFF. For the CDR3, the DNA is TGTGCCAGCAGCTTAGTCACCGGGGGGAACACTGAAGCTTTCTTT. The entire variable domain, with the rest obtained from reference TRBV11-1 and TRBJ1-1, is as follows: EAEVAQSPRYKITEKSQAVAFWCDPISGHATLYWYRQILGQGPELLVQFQDESVVDDSQLPKDRFSAERLKGVDSTLKIQPAELGDSAMYLCASSLVTGGNTEAFFGQGTRLTVV.

Turning to this clone: Other DNA sequences in this specimen translate into the identical CDR3. The chain employs TRBV25-1 and TRBJ2-2; 14 bases agree with TRBD2. This CDR3 is 18 amino acids long. V was clipped by 3 bases and J by 3 bases; unmatched bases: 6. Germline loops: CDR1 MGHDK, CDR2 SYGVNS. The CDR3 DNA sequence: TGTGCCAGCAGTGAGGGACTAGCGGGAGCGGAGTACACCGGGGAGCTGTTTTTT. It translates to CASSEGLAGAEYTGELFF.

This chain joins TRBV5-1 and TRBJ2-3, with D tentatively TRBD1 (6 bases). This CDR3 has 15 amino acids. Germline CDR1 and CDR2: SGHRS and YFSETQ. Trimming left V 4 bases short and J 3 bases short, with 15 bases between. This CDR3 is CASSTNGQLTDTQYF. The CDR3 bases are TGCGCCAGCAGCACAAACGGACAGCTGACAGATACGCAGTATTTT.

This clone is a singleton in its sample. The chain joins TRBV28 to TRBJ2-3; D is perhaps TRBD2 (5 bases). Germline values: CDR1 MDHEN, CDR2 SYDVKM. V was pared by 7 bases and J by 1 base, with 18 bases between. This CDR3 spans 16 amino acids. The CDR3 here is CASKFDFWGGTDTQYF. The CDR3 DNA follows: TGTGCCAGCAAATTCGATTTTTGGGGAGGCACAGATACGCAGTATTTT.

The rearrangement links TRBV19 to TRBJ1-1; TRBD1 agrees at 11 bases. J was trimmed by 5 bases and V by 6 bases; bases with no gene match: 8. The CDR3 consists of 15 residues. Germline CDR1 reads LNHDA; CDR2 reads SQIVND (reference sequence). The CDR3 sequence is CASRNEGTGGTEAFF. The CDR3 DNA reads as TGTGCCAGTAGGAATGAAGGGACAGGGGGGACTGAAGCTTTCTTT.

The V call is TRBV19, the J call TRBJ1-5, with no clear D. V was trimmed by 5 bases and J by 7 bases, leaving 21 bases between them. Germline loops: CDR1 LNHDA, CDR2 SQIVND (reference sequence). CDR3 length: 16 amino acids. The CDR3 protein is CASSPEQAPVRQPQHF. CDR3 in DNA: TGTGCCAGTAGTCCCGAGCAGGCCCCCGTCCGGCAGCCCCAGCATTTT.

The table lists this clone with a few counts. The chain has TRBV11-2 and TRBJ1-4; 12 nucleotides agree with TRBD1. With 1 base clipped from V and 8 bases from J, the junction kept 8 bases outside the gene matches. The CDR3 runs 17 residues. Germline CDR1 reads SGHAT; CDR2 reads FQNNGV. CDR3 coding DNA: TGTGCCAGCAGCTTAGGGCTTGGGACAGGGGGCCGGGAAAAACTGTTTTTT. It codes for CASSLGLGTGGREKLFF. The full variable domain, its missing parts supplied by reference TRBV11-2 and TRBJ1-4, is EAGVAQSPRYKIIEKRQSVAFWCNPISGHATLYWYQQILGQGPKLLIQFQNNGVVDDSQLPKDRFSAERLKGVDSTLKIQPAKLEDSAVYLCASSLGLGTGGREKLFFGSGTQLSVL.

This chain uses TRBV5-1 with TRBJ2-1; 7 nucleotides agree with TRBD2. CDR1 SGHRS and CDR2 YFSETQ come from the germline V gene. The CDR3 has 15 residues. V gave up 4 bases and J gave up 0 bases; unmatched junction bases: 4. CDR3 region: CASSPRTSSYNEQFF. CDR3 sequence (DNA): TGCGCCAGCAGCCCGCGGACTAGCTCCTACAATGAGCAGTTCTTC.

The chain recombines TRBV3-1 (or the pseudogene TRBV3-2) with TRBJ2-3; D gene uncertain. Germline V gives CDR1 LGHDT, CDR2 YNNKEL (reference sequence). The CDR3 extends over 13 amino acids. V was clipped by 7 bases and J by 3 bases, with 11 bases between them. This CDR3 is CASKDGSTDTQYF. The CDR3 DNA follows: TGTGCCAGCAAAGACGGGTCTACAGATACGCAGTATTTT.

The V call is TRBV28, the J call TRBJ1-5; D is perhaps TRBD1 (5 bases). The CDR3 extends over 16 amino acids. With 10 bases removed from V and 2 bases from J, the gap between germline ends came to 21 bases. CDR1 and CDR2 (germline): MDHEN, SYDVKM. CDR3 sequence: CATSKVGGYGNQPQHF. The CDR3 nucleotides read TGTGCCACCTCCAAGGTGGGGGGGTACGGCAATCAGCCCCAGCATTTT.

The chain employs TRBV19 and TRBJ1-1; 8 bases fit TRBD1. CDR1 is LNHDA and CDR2 is SQIVND in the germline V gene (reference sequence). The CDR3 runs 15 residues. Unmatched junction bases numbered 11, after V lost 7 bases and J lost 4 bases. DNA for the CDR3: TGTGCCAGTACTATGAGGGGCAGGGGGCCCACTGAAGCTTTCTTT. This gives the protein CASTMRGRGPTEAFF. The full variable domain, completed using reference TRBV19 and TRBJ1-1, is DGGITQSPKYLFRKEGQNVTLSCEQNLNHDAMYWYRQDPGQGLRLIYYSQIVNDFQKGDIAEGYSVSREKKESFPLTVTSAQKNPTAFYLCASTMRGRGPTEAFFGQGTRLTVV.

The V and J genes are TRBV3-1 (or the pseudogene TRBV3-2) and TRBJ1-4; 9 bases align to TRBD1. Per the germline V gene, CDR1 is LGHDT and CDR2 is YNNKEL (reference sequence). The length of the CDR3 is 13 residues. V dropped 8 bases and J dropped 7; count of bases not matched to a gene: 5. The CDR3, as DNA: TGTGCCAGCGGGGGGACAGGGAGTGAAAAACTGTTTTTT. Translating it yields CASGGTGSEKLFF.

The chain couples TRBV7-9 to TRBJ2-6, with D perhaps matching TRBD1 (5 bases). Germline V gene sequence: CDR1 SEHNR, CDR2 FQNEAQ (reference sequence). With 2 bases removed from V and 0 bases from J, the gap between germline ends came to 11 bases. The CDR3 is 17 amino acids. For the CDR3, the DNA is TGTGCCAGCAGCTTATACAGGAAGGGCTCTGGGGCCAACGTCCTGACTTTC. The encoded protein is CASSLYRKGSGANVLTF.